Shown below are 14 T cell receptor beta chains from a single sample sequenced in a study of T cells expressing NK-cell markers. From its re-call of the 5' RACE reads, TCRdb lists each CDR3 protein once, without DNA. The sample has about 460,000 distinct CDR3 sequences, and its top ten clones hold 1.4%. The sequenced material came from blood T cells: a sorted CD56 or NKG2C T cell subset, CD4+ or CD8+ T cells, or bulk PBMC T cells (not recorded which). Receptor source: a woman aged 50 to 60 in good health.

The chain has TRBV3-1 and TRBJ1-1; with no DNA, the TCRdb D assignment of TRBD1 cannot be verified. Germline V gene data show CDR1 as LGHDT and CDR2 as YNNKEL (reference sequence). CDR3 size: 15 residues. The CDR3 sequence is CASSLGQGTNTEAFF.

The gene calls are TRBV5-1 and TRBJ2-1; TCRdb's assignment of TRBD2 cannot be checked, as there is no DNA. CDR1 SGHRS and CDR2 YFSETQ come from the germline V gene. The CDR3 consists of 15 residues. The CDR3: CASSGSSGTHNEQFF.

V usage is TRBV9 and J usage is TRBJ2-2. Germline CDR1 reads SGDLS; CDR2 reads YYNGEE. The CDR3 is made up of 15 amino acids. The CDR3 protein is CASSVDLLTAGALFF.

The chain couples TRBV5-1 to TRBJ2-1; there is no DNA to check the TCRdb D call of TRBD2. The CDR3 loop spans 15 amino acids. Germline V lookup: CDR1 SGHRS, CDR2 YFSETQ. The CDR3 spells CASSLAGVMSDEQFF.

The V gene is TRBV6-6, the J gene TRBJ1-2; TCRdb's D gene call, TRBD1, goes unchecked for lack of DNA. The CDR3 is 11 amino acids. Per germline, CDR1 MNHNY and CDR2 SVGAGI (reference sequence). This chain's CDR3 is CASGTGVSYTF.

The chain carries TRBV12-3 or TRBV12-4 and TRBJ2-1; with no DNA, the TCRdb D assignment of TRBD2 cannot be verified. The CDR3 is 12 amino acids. CDR3: CASSLTGGPQFF.

The J gene is TRBJ1-4, the V gene TRBV7-8. This CDR3 spans 16 amino acids. The V gene's germline CDR1 is SGHVS and CDR2 FQNEAQ. The CDR3 region is CASSLRQRRLDEKLFF. Based on the CDR3 plus reference TRBV7-8 and TRBJ1-4, the full variable domain is GAGVSQSPRYKVAKRGQDVALRCDPISGHVSLFWYQQALGQGPEFLTYFQNEAQLDKSGLPSDRFFAERPEGSVSTLKIQRTQQEDSAVYLCASSLRQRRLDEKLFFGSGTQLSVL.

The V and J genes are TRBV6-6 and TRBJ2-3; the TCRdb call, TRBD2, lacks DNA for checking. Germline V lookup: CDR1 MNHNY, CDR2 SVGAGI (reference sequence). The CDR3 contains 14 residues. CDR3 sequence reads: CASRRESGTDTQYF.

The chain recombines TRBV6-5 with TRBJ2-2; with no DNA, the TCRdb D assignment of TRBD1 cannot be verified. The CDR3 length is 15 residues. Germline V gene lookup returns CDR1 MNHEY and CDR2 SVGAGI. CDR3 sequence: CASSTLGAGTGELFF.

The genes are TRBV12-3 or TRBV12-4 and TRBJ1-1. The CDR3 is made up of 15 amino acids. CDR3 sequence reads: CASSPPKVRDTEAFF.

This sequence joins TRBV27 and TRBJ2-1; TCRdb outputs TRBD1, but without DNA this stays unchecked. Germline loops: CDR1 MNHEY, CDR2 SMNVEV (reference sequence). The CDR3 has 13 residues. This CDR3 reads CASRPTGGTEQFF.

V and J are TRBV20-1 and TRBJ1-3; the D gene TCRdb calls, TRBD1, cannot be checked with no DNA. The CDR3 has 11 amino acids. The germline V gene has CDR1 DFQATT and CDR2 SNEGSKA (reference sequence). The CDR3 protein is CSAGQGNTIYF.

The rearrangement uses TRBV5-6 and TRBJ2-7; the TRBD1 assignment by TCRdb is unverifiable without DNA. Per germline, CDR1 SGHDT and CDR2 YYEEEE. The CDR3 contains 18 residues. CDR3 in amino acids: CASSSGTGPPPGSYEQYF.

CDR3 region: CSASSALSGNEQFF. The chain carries TRBV20-1 and TRBJ2-1; the TCRdb call, TRBD2, lacks DNA for checking. This CDR3 is built from 14 residues. Germline CDR1 reads DFQATT; CDR2 reads SNEGSKA (reference sequence).